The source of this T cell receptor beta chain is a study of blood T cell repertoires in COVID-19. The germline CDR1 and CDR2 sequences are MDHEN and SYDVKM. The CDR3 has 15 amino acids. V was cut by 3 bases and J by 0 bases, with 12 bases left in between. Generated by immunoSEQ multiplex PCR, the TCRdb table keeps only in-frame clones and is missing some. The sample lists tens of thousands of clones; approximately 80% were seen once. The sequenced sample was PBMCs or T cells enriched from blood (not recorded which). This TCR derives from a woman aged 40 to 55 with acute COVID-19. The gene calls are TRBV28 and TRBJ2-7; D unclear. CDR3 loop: CASSFAVDGSYEQYF. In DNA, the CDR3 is TGTGCCAGCAGTTTTGCGGTCGACGGCTCCTACGAGCAGTACTTC.